The present entry profiles one T cell receptor (beta chain) with its context. After removal of 6 bases from V and 2 bases from J, the junction contained 7 bases not matched to a gene. The CDR3 is made up of 15 amino acids. Germline CDR1 and CDR2: KGHSH and LQKENI. The table came from immunoSEQ multiplex PCR; TCRdb's copy has only in-frame clones and leaves some out. Here the sample spans more than 40,000 clones, 95% being singletons. This record belongs to a study of T cell clonotyping in hematopoietic cell transplantation. This receptor was obtained from a man in his thirties or forties in good health. Some clones in this sample may be carry-over from other donors' samples. The chain combines TRBV18 with TRBJ2-3, with 8 positions matching TRBD2. Sequenced input: peripheral blood mononuclear cells. The CDR3 DNA is TGTGCCAGCTCCCAGTTAGCGGGGAACACAGATACGCAGTATTTT. This encodes CASSQLAGNTDTQYF.